The TCR beta chain under discussion was sequenced for a study of T cell responses to AZD1222 COVID-19 vaccine. Study background: Pooled together were second doses at about 4 or about 12 weeks.

Notes on this clone: Its antigen is undetermined.

Study results and caveats: White British people made up most donors, females outnumbered males, and clonal diversity was possibly underestimated. Spike-wide coverage was observed for vaccine-associated CD4 TCRs, with dominant responses at 160-218 and 743-854.

Deletions cut 0 bases from V and 3 bases from J, with 11 bases between. The CDR3 covers 15 residues. CDR1 and CDR2 (germline): KGHDR, SFDVKD. Clones were sequenced by immunoSEQ multiplex PCR, and TCRdb holds only the in-frame ones, with some missing. The data show 90,000 to 100,000 clones, nearly 90% seen once. The J gene is TRBJ2-7, the V gene TRBV24-1; the D gene could be TRBD1 or TRBD2 (5 bases each). The source material was peripheral blood, sampled on day 0 of AZD1222 vaccination. The receptor was isolated from an adult in good health. The DNA of the CDR3 is TGTGCCACCAGTGATTTGCGGGACGGATACTACGAGCAGTACTTC. It codes for CATSDLRDGYYEQYF.